This entry lists 2 T cell receptor beta chains sequenced from one sample in a study of blood T cell repertoires in COVID-19. The data were produced by immunoSEQ multiplex PCR, yet TCRdb's version contains in-frame clones alone and is incomplete. In the table there are more than 200,000 clones, about 88% of which are singletons. Sequenced: peripheral blood. The source of these receptors is a woman in her fifties or sixties with COVID-19, enrolled during active disease.

The CDR3 coding sequence is TGTGCCACCAGCAGAGATATAGCGGCCCAAGGGGATACGCAGTATTTT. It specifies CATSRDIAAQGDTQYF. This rearrangement joins TRBV15 to TRBJ2-3, with TRBD2 as a possible D gene (6 bases). Trimming removed 0 bases at V and 6 bases at J, with 16 bases between. CDR3 length: 16 amino acids. The germline gives CDR1 LNHNV, CDR2 YYDKDF (reference sequence).

The chain is built from TRBV28 and TRBJ1-1; D gene unclear. The germline CDR1 and CDR2 sequences are MDHEN and SYDVKM. The V end lost 6 bases, the J end lost 0 bases, and 11 bases lay between the germline ends. There are 14 residues in the CDR3. The CDR3 loop reads CASSPPRLNTEAFF. CDR3 in DNA: TGTGCCAGCAGCCCCCCCAGATTGAACACTGAAGCTTTCTTT.